Listed below are T cell receptor beta chains from one sample, sequenced in a study of early T cells in non-severe SARS-CoV-2 infection. TCRdb recomputed calls from the 5' RACE reads with MiXCR, one row per CDR3 protein. The sample lists around 80,000 distinct CDR3 sequences, approximately 12% occurring once. Sequencing was carried out using whole blood. Receptors were obtained from an adult who was a healthcare worker with PCR-confirmed SARS-CoV-2 infection or an uninfected control (not recorded which). Both conserved end residues are part of each CDR3. The D gene is left open where the match is weak. Size tells how often a clone was seen (once, few, many) or the class of an expanded clone, and some rows leave it out.

j_call v_call d_call clone_size cdr3_length cdr3_aa cdr3_nt
TRBJ2-4 TRBV20-1 NA NA 13 CSAYWSSKNIQYF TGCAGTGCTTATTGGAGTTCCAAAAACATTCAGTACTTC
TRBJ2-7 TRBV14 NA many 13 CASSPGNSYEQYF TGTGCCAGCAGCCCGGGGAACAGCTACGAGCAGTACTTC
TRBJ2-1 TRBV6-5 TRBD2 few 16 CASSSPYRAGDNEQFF TGTGCCAGCAGTTCCCCGTATAGGGCGGGAGACAATGAGCAGTTCTTC
TRBJ2-7 TRBV27 NA few 16 CASSFAGLADPYEQYF TGTGCCAGCAGTTTCGCAGGCTTGGCTGACCCCTACGAGCAGTACTTC
TRBJ2-3 TRBV28 NA NA 15 CASSFSGSHTDTQYF TGTGCCAGCAGTTTCTCCGGGTCCCACACAGATACGCAGTATTTT
TRBJ1-3 TRBV7-3 NA few 13 CASSLYEGSTIYF TGTGCCAGCAGCTTATACGAAGGGAGCACCATATATTTT
TRBJ1-5 TRBV24-1 NA NA 15 CATSETRDSNQPQHF TGTGCCACCAGTGAAACCCGGGACAGCAATCAGCCCCAGCATTTT
TRBJ1-4 TRBV3-1 TRBD1 NA 14 CASSQQTGEEKLFF TGTGCCAGCAGCCAACAGACAGGGGAGGAAAAACTGTTTTTT
TRBJ1-5 TRBV7-9 NA few 12 CASSSRGESQHF TGTGCCAGCAGCTCCCGGGGAGAATCACAGCATTTT
TRBJ1-2 TRBV18 TRBD1 few 15 CASSTAGQGAYGYTF TGTGCCAGCTCCACCGCGGGGCAGGGGGCGTATGGCTACACCTTC
TRBJ1-2 TRBV2 NA many 13 CASSEQYMEGYTF TGTGCCAGCAGTGAACAGTATATGGAGGGCTACACCTTC
TRBJ2-7 TRBV9 NA NA 13 CASSPGALDEQYF TGTGCCAGCAGCCCCGGGGCGTTGGACGAGCAGTACTTC
TRBJ2-1 TRBV27 TRBD2 NA 16 CASRGLAVQNKNEQFF TGTGCCAGCAGAGGACTAGCGGTCCAGAATAAGAATGAGCAGTTCTTC
TRBJ2-3 TRBV10-3 TRBD1 many 18 CAISETTSGTGETDTQYF TGTGCCATCAGTGAGACAACCTCCGGGACAGGGGAAACAGATACGCAGTATTTT
TRBJ1-5 TRBV7-9 NA NA 14 CASSFGGAGQPQHF TGTGCCAGCAGCTTCGGGGGCGCCGGGCAGCCCCAGCATTTT
TRBJ2-1 TRBV7-3 NA NA 17 CASSLTTGAGTYNEQFF TGTGCCAGCAGCTTAACGACTGGGGCAGGGACTTACAATGAGCAGTTCTTC